These T cell receptor beta chains were read from a single sample in a study of shared clonotypes between healthy human individuals. The assay was immunoSEQ multiplex PCR, and TCRdb's table has in-frame clones only and misses some. The sample shows hundreds of thousands of clones, about 96% of them seen only once. The sample taken for sequencing was naive CD8+ T cells sorted from blood. The receptors come from a woman in her twenties or thirties in good health. Each CDR3 is given with its conserved first and last residue.

CDR3aa,j_gene,v_gene
CASSLAWGNEQFF,TRBJ2-1,TRBV5-5
CASSLGESYGYTF,TRBJ1-2,TRBV7-8
CASSLEPGLTVGTQYF,TRBJ2-5,TRBV28
CASSKTSGLSDTQYF,TRBJ2-3,TRBV4-1
CASSLSVGGITDTQYF,TRBJ2-3,TRBV28
CASSLGPGGPNYGYTF,TRBJ1-2,TRBV11-2
CASSEAVEAFF,TRBJ1-1,TRBV2
CASSLTSGSSYEQYF,NA,TRBV11-3
CASSLFLAGVPDTQYF,TRBJ2-3,TRBV28
CASLPTSGIFQPQHF,TRBJ1-5,TRBV19
CASSLTSGARTDTQYF,TRBJ2-3,TRBV13
CASSFGTDTQYF,TRBJ2-3,TRBV13
CASSPRDNEQFF,TRBJ2-1,TRBV4-1
CASSENGGRTYEQYF,TRBJ2-7,TRBV7-2
CASSGAIDNEQFF,TRBJ2-1,TRBV6-5
CASSLAGWGLTYEQYF,TRBJ2-7,TRBV7-8
CASSYSNTANYGYTF,TRBJ1-2,TRBV6-6
CASSLFCWGQYNQPQHF,TRBJ1-5,TRBV7-3
CASSQGGRPYEQYF,TRBJ2-7,TRBV4-2
CAISESGISYEQYF,TRBJ2-7,TRBV10-3
CASSHGEIYADTQYF,TRBJ2-3,TRBV16
CASSEEAGDFTQPQHF,TRBJ1-5,TRBV25-1
CASSVTGREWKYF,TRBJ2-5,TRBV27
CASSLKNGELFF,TRBJ2-2,TRBV27
CATSRARDTGELFF,TRBJ2-2,TRBV15
CASSFIYAGSREDEQYF,TRBJ2-7,TRBV27
CASSWGGGPAEQFF,TRBJ2-1,TRBV19
CASSESLEISDTQYF,TRBJ2-3,TRBV10-2
CASSYLQVADTQYF,TRBJ2-3,TRBV6-6
CAWGTGVNYGYTF,TRBJ1-2,TRBV30
CASKHRDSLSTDTQYF,TRBJ2-3,TRBV10-1
CASNLGQFWTEAFF,TRBJ1-1,TRBV19
CASSPRVAGYQETQYF,TRBJ2-5,TRBV13
CASSSTGTGETDTQYF,TRBJ2-3,TRBV7-9
CASSLQTGLADTQYF,TRBJ2-3,TRBV5-6
CASSPRLTNIQYF,TRBJ2-4,TRBV4-1
CASSRTGAFYGYTF,TRBJ1-2,TRBV27
CASSHRSGNEQFF,TRBJ2-1,TRBV4-1
CASSSTGWLINTGELFF,TRBJ2-2,TRBV5-6
CASSQGILEGYTF,TRBJ1-2,TRBV4-1
CASSFRTGGEQYF,TRBJ2-7,TRBV28
CASSLGRGQGDGYTF,TRBJ1-2,TRBV5-1
CASSLQSNEKLFF,TRBJ1-4,TRBV7-2
CASSLDSGRFNEQYF,TRBJ2-7,TRBV5-1
CASSRTENNQPQHF,TRBJ1-5,TRBV18
CASYSEEENTGELFF,TRBJ2-2,TRBV2
CASSLRGTSGSGYEQYF,TRBJ2-7,TRBV5-1
CASSQEQREGLGTGELFF,TRBJ2-2,TRBV4-1
CASRTSGKTDEFF,TRBJ2-1,TRBV27
CASRTSPRSTDTQYF,TRBJ2-3,TRBV27
CASSFRGGGYGYTF,TRBJ1-2,TRBV28
CASSGSSYEQYF,TRBJ2-7,TRBV7-6
CASSSGTPGVETQYF,TRBJ2-5,TRBV28